Below, 10 T cell receptor beta chains from the same sample are listed, as sequenced in a study of T-cell reconstitution after alpha-beta-depleted transplantation in children. Preparation of the TCRbeta library used unique molecular identifiers. TCRdb redid the calling of the PCR reads with MiXCR, one entry per CDR3 protein. The sample holds around 440,000 distinct CDR3 sequences, 8% to 11% seen once. The material was PBMCs, obtained before TCRalphabeta/CD19-depleted stem cell transplant. Receptors were obtained from a child aged 2 to 10 with inherited bone marrow failure, due to receive a stem cell transplant.

As regards this clonotype: This may come from a read error, since a much larger clone is one base off. V is TRBV29-1 and J is TRBJ1-2; no reliable D call. Trimming pared 3 bases from V and 6 bases from J, leaving 14 bases between. This CDR3 spans 13 amino acids. Germline V CDR1 and CDR2: SQVTM, ANQGSEA. The CDR3 loop reads CSVEATLTNGYTF. The CDR3 DNA reads TGCAGCGTTGAGGCAACCTTGACCAATGGCTACACCTTC.

The chain is built from TRBV11-2 and TRBJ2-1; 7 bases fit TRBD2. V lost 9 bases to trimming and J lost 4 bases; unmatched junction nucleotides: 12. The CDR3 covers 15 residues. Germline-derived CDR1 and CDR2 are SGHAT and FQNNGV. This CDR3 reads CASADAGVEYNEQFF. Written as DNA, the CDR3 is TGTGCCAGTGCCGACGCGGGAGTGGAATACAATGAGCAGTTCTTC.

This clonotype occurred a few times. The chain links TRBV9 to TRBJ2-2; no definite D call. V lost 0 bases, J lost 3 bases, and 9 bases lay in between. Germline assignment: CDR1 SGDLS and CDR2 YYNGEE. The CDR3 totals 15 residues. For the CDR3, the DNA is TGTGCCAGCAGCGTAGAATTGATCGACACCGGGGAGCTGTTTTTT. Translated, it gives CASSVELIDTGELFF.

The sample holds many counts of this clonotype. The chain has TRBV6-5 and TRBJ2-5; D may be TRBD2 (5 bases). Deletions cut 6 bases from V and 2 bases from J, with 10 bases between. The CDR3 loop spans 13 amino acids. Germline CDR1 is MNHEY and CDR2 is SVGAGI. The DNA for the CDR3 is TGTGCCAGCAGCTACGGGGAACAAGAGACCCAGTACTTC. It translates to CASSYGEQETQYF.

Remarks on this clonotype: Lacking the conserved final phenylalanine or tryptophan, this CDR3 likely reflects a read error. V gene TRBV10-3 combines with J gene TRBJ2-2; D is possibly TRBD1 (5 bases). The CDR3 is 15 amino acids. Germline CDR1 reads ENHRY; CDR2 reads SYGVKD. V was shortened by 2 bases and J by 1 base, with 8 bases between the two germline ends. CDR3: CAISEPQGNTGELFY. The CDR3, as DNA: TGTGCCATCAGTGAGCCTCAGGGGAACACCGGGGAGCTGTTTTAT.

This clonotype appeared many times. V and J are TRBV20-1 and TRBJ2-3, with 9 bases lining up with TRBD1. The CDR3 length is 15 residues. V lost 3 bases, J lost 4 bases, and 8 bases stayed unmatched. Per the germline V gene, CDR1 is DFQATT and CDR2 is SNEGSKA (reference sequence). CDR3 loop: CSARGWDRAADTQYF. The CDR3 DNA is TGCAGTGCTAGGGGTTGGGACAGGGCCGCAGATACGCAGTATTTT.

The sample holds many counts of this clonotype. The chain is built from TRBV29-1 and TRBJ1-3; 7 positions match TRBD1. V gave up 0 bases and J gave up 3 bases; unmatched junction bases: 5. This CDR3 contains 15 residues. Germline V gene sequence: CDR1 SQVTM, CDR2 ANQGSEA. The CDR3 protein is CSVEDLDRDGNTIYF. As DNA, the CDR3 is TGCAGCGTTGAAGACCTCGACAGGGATGGAAACACCATATATTTT.

This clonotype was counted at least ten times. The gene calls are TRBV21-1 and TRBJ1-5. TRBV21-1 is a pseudogene locus. This CDR3 contains 15 residues. CDR3 region: CASSNWGERDQPQHF. Here the CDR3 DNA reads TGTGCCAGCAGCAATTGGGGGGAGCGGGATCAGCCCCAGCATTTT.

This chain connects TRBV12-3 or TRBV12-4 to TRBJ1-3; 9 positions match TRBD1. The length of the CDR3 is 20 residues. J gave up 2 bases and V 3 bases, and 17 bases lay outside the gene matches. The CDR3 DNA follows: TGTGCCAGCAGTTTCTGGTCGTGGGGACAGGGTGTACACACTGGAAACACCATATATTTT. This encodes CASSFWSWGQGVHTGNTIYF.

The chain has TRBV28 and TRBJ2-3; TRBD2 matches 10 bases. The V segment lost 6 bases and the J segment 2 bases; nucleotides outside the gene matches: 8. The CDR3 runs to 16 residues. The V gene's germline CDR1 is MDHEN and CDR2 SYDVKM. The CDR3 reads CASSLIGTSDTDTQYF. DNA of the CDR3: TGTGCCAGCAGCTTAATAGGGACTAGCGACACAGATACGCAGTATTTT.